A single sample is the source of the 2 T cell receptor beta chains below, sequenced in a study of CXCR3-negative and CXCR3-positive naive CD8 T cells. Study outcomes and limitations: A higher hydrophobicity marked the TRB CDR3s of CXCR3-positive naive cells versus CXCR3-negative naive cells.

UMI-labeled 5' RACE TRB cDNA libraries were prepared from the cells. Each CDR3 protein gets one entry in TCRdb, which reprocessed the 5' RACE reads and gives no DNA. The sample includes 150,000 to 180,000 distinct CDR3 sequences. Their antigen targets remain unknown. The sample taken for sequencing was naive CXCR3+ CD8+ T cells from blood. Subset defined: CD45RO-CCR7+CD27+CD95- naive CD8+ T cells expressing CXCR3 (TNR3+). The receptors were gathered from a human donor in good health. Some clones in this sample may be carry-over from other donors' samples.

This rearrangement joins TRBV20-1 to TRBJ2-1. The CDR3 spans 13 residues. Looked up from germline, CDR1 is DFQATT and CDR2 is SNEGSKA (reference sequence). Here the CDR3 reads CSARTGSYNEQFF.

The chain is built from TRBV13 and TRBJ2-6; the D gene TCRdb calls, TRBD2, cannot be checked with no DNA. The length of the CDR3 is 18 residues. The germline V gene has CDR1 PRHDT and CDR2 FYEKMQ (reference sequence). CDR3 loop: CASSGSGGLVSGANVLTF.